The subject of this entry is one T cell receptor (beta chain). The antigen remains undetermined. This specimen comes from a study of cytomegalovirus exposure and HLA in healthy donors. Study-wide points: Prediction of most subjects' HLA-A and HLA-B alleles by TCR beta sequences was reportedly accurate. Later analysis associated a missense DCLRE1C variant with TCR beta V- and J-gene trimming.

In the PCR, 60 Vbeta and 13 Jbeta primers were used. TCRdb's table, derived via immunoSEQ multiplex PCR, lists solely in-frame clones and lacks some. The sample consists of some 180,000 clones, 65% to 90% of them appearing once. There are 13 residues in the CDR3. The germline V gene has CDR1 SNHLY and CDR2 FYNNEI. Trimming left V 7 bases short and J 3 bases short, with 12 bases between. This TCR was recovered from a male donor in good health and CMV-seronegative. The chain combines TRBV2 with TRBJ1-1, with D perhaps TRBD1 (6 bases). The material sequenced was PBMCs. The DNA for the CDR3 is TGTGCCAGCACTAGAACAGGGCACACTGAAGCTTTCTTT. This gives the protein CASTRTGHTEAFF. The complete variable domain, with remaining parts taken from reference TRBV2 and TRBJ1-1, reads EPEVTQTPSHQVTQMGQEVILRCVPISNHLYFYWYRQILGQKVEFLVSFYNNEISEKSEIFDDQFSVERPDGSNFTLKIRSTKLEDSAMYFCASTRTGHTEAFFGQGTRLTVV.